In this sample, the clone carrying this T cell receptor beta chain turned up many times. What it binds is not known. The sample belongs to a study of CD8+CD57+ T cells in acquired aplastic anemia. Study-level information: Isolated CD4+ and CD8+ cells, once sorted, yielded DNA averaging roughly 3.4 ug. Reads per healthy sample averaged approximately 10 million (CD4+) and some 12 million (CD8+).

Study conclusions and caveats: Patients and healthy controls showed no significant CD8+ Simpson's diversity difference. Between patients and controls, twenty-nine CD8+ CDR3 sequences were found in common.

V lost 3 bases to trimming and J lost 4 bases, with 19 bases between them. Germline-derived CDR1 and CDR2 are SGDLS and YYNGEE. The CDR3 length is 16 residues. Both TCR beta VDJ combination and CDR3 sequence profiling were carried out. Genomic DNA was the template for this profiling. TCRdb re-called the reads with MiXCR, one entry per CDR3 protein. Of 150,000 to 200,000 distinct CDR3 sequences in the sample, about 60% were seen once. Sequencing was performed on sorted CD4+, CD8+, or CD8+CD57+ T cells (not recorded which) from PBMCs. This sequence joins TRBV9 and TRBJ2-5; the D gene is possibly TRBD2 (6 bases). The sequence was obtained from a human donor in good health. This chain's CDR3 is CASSDTGRTALETQYF. As DNA, the CDR3 is TGTGCCAGCAGCGATACCGGGAGAACCGCCCTAGAGACCCAGTACTTC.